The 30 T cell receptor beta chains given below trace back to one sample, sequenced in a study of regulatory T cells in long-lasting Graves disease. The time point denotes: newly diagnosed GD, antithyroid drugs for less than 3 months. From PBMCs, RNA was extracted and then used to make the TCR library. In building TCR beta libraries, iRepertoire HTBI primers were used together with Arm-PCR of CDR3 regions. TCRdb called the multiplex PCR reads again in MiXCR, with one record for every CDR3 protein. The sample has fewer than 550,000 distinct CDR3 sequences, 15% to 20% seen once; the top ten hold around a quarter. These data were also reused for a study on T cells in Graves' hyperthyroidism and ophthalmopathy.

The sample consisted of peripheral blood mononuclear cells (PBMCs), taken at new diagnosis, from a patient treated with antithyroid drugs. The receptors were sampled from a woman in her forties or fifties with Graves disease.

The genes are TRBV7-9 and TRBJ1-1, with D maybe TRBD1 (5 bases). Germline V gives CDR1 SEHNR, CDR2 FQNEAQ (reference sequence). The CDR3 has 15 amino acids. V lost 4 bases, J lost 1 base, and 13 bases lay in between. The CDR3 here is CASSSTIQGNTEAFF. The DNA for the CDR3 is TGTGCCAGCAGCTCCACAATTCAGGGGAACACTGAAGCTTTCTTT.

This clonotype was seen at least ten times. The chain combines TRBV7-9 with TRBJ2-1, with 14 bases identical to TRBD2. The V gene end was trimmed by 5 bases and the J gene end by 12 bases; junction bases not matched to a gene: 12. This CDR3 contains 16 residues. Germline values: CDR1 SEHNR, CDR2 FQNEAQ (reference sequence). The chain's CDR3 is CASSTQTSGGARRQFF. DNA for the CDR3: TGTGCCAGCAGCACCCAGACTAGCGGGGGGGCCAGGAGGCAGTTCTTC. Supplemented by reference TRBV7-9 and TRBJ2-1, the full variable domain reads DTGVSQNPRHKITKRGQNVTFRCDPISEHNRLYWYRQTLGQGPEFLTYFQNEAQLEKSRLLSDRFSAERPKGSFSTLEIQRTEQGDSAMYLCASSTQTSGGARRQFFGPGTRLTVL.

This clonotype was recorded many times. V gene TRBV11-2 combines with J gene TRBJ2-7; D is possibly TRBD1 or TRBD2 (5 bases each). The CDR3 spans 15 residues. V was cut by 3 bases and J by 1 base, with 13 bases left in between. Germline CDR1 is SGHAT and CDR2 is FQNNGV. In nucleotides, the CDR3 is TGTGCCAGCAGCTTCTCCGGGGACCGTTCCTACGAGCAGTACTTC. Protein sequence: CASSFSGDRSYEQYF.

The table lists this clonotype with many counts. The chain employs TRBV4-1 and TRBJ1-4, with 8 bases matching TRBD1. The CDR3 spans 15 residues. Trimming cost V 2 bases and J 7 bases; bases outside gene matches: 6. Germline V gene lookup returns CDR1 MGHRA and CDR2 YSYEKL. This CDR3 is CASSQRQGRGEKLFF. As DNA, the CDR3 is TGCGCCAGCAGCCAAAGACAGGGGCGAGGTGAAAAACTGTTTTTT.

Many counts were recorded for this clonotype. The genes are TRBV7-9 and TRBJ2-3, with a tentative D call TRBD2 (7 bases). This CDR3 comprises 17 residues. The ends were cut back, 5 bases at V and 6 bases at J, with 24 bases in the middle. Germline CDR1 reads SEHNR; CDR2 reads FQNEAQ (reference sequence). CDR3 sequence: CASSPPPRGARWDTQYF. The CDR3 DNA reads as TGTGCCAGCAGCCCACCCCCCCGGGGGGCTCGCTGGGATACGCAGTATTTT.

This clonotype appeared a few times. This chain links TRBV4-2 with TRBJ1-6, with D perhaps TRBD1 (6 bases). The CDR3 is 15 residues long. Germline loops: CDR1 LGHNA, CDR2 YNFKEQ. The V end lost 4 bases, the J end lost 5 bases, and 12 bases lay between the germline ends. The CDR3 DNA follows: TGTGCCAGCAGCCCACGACAGGTAGATAATTCACCCCTCCACTTT. Its translation is CASSPRQVDNSPLHF.

Many counts were recorded for this clonotype. The genes are TRBV4-1 and TRBJ2-7; TRBD1 matches at 8 bases. The ends lost 2 bases at V and 4 bases at J; junction bases unmatched: 4. The CDR3 is made up of 14 amino acids. Germline CDR1 is MGHRA and CDR2 is YSYEKL. DNA of the CDR3: TGCGCCAGCAGCCAACCGGACAGGGCGTACGAGCAGTACTTC. As protein: CASSQPDRAYEQYF.

The chain employs TRBV11-3 and TRBJ2-1, with D possibly being TRBD2 (6 bases). CDR3 length: 13 residues. The ends were cut back, 3 bases at V and 6 bases at J, with 9 bases in the middle. Germline values: CDR1 SGHNT, CDR2 YENEEA. CDR3 region: CASSLRDGNEQFF. The CDR3 bases are TGTGCCAGCAGCTTGCGGGACGGCAATGAGCAGTTCTTC.

The V gene is TRBV6-1, the J gene TRBJ2-1; no definite D call. Trimming removed 6 bases at V and 5 bases at J, with 20 bases between. The CDR3 is 16 amino acids. From germline, CDR1 is MNHNS and CDR2 SASEGT. In nucleotides, the CDR3 is TGTGCCAGCAGCCCCGTGGGTGGGGATTGGGACAATGAGCAGTTCTTC. Amino acids: CASSPVGGDWDNEQFF.

This clonotype has just a few counts. The V call is TRBV18, the J call TRBJ1-4, with unresolved D. The V end lost 0 bases, the J end lost 2 bases, and 7 bases lay between the germline ends. Germline loops: CDR1 KGHSH, CDR2 LQKENI. CDR3 size: 15 residues. Written as DNA, the CDR3 is TGTGCCAGCTCACCACCGGGGTGGACTAATGAAAAACTGTTTTTT. Translating gives CASSPPGWTNEKLFF.

This clonotype was detected a few times. Given a much more abundant clone one base away, this may be a read error. For the CDR3, the DNA is TGTGCCGGCAGCTTTCAGCCGGGACTAGCGGGGGCCGGGGAGCTGTTTTTT. It is translated as CAGSFQPGLAGAGELFF. J is TRBJ2-2 and V is TRBV11-2; TRBD2 agrees at 14 bases. The CDR3 is 17 residues long. Germline lookup yields CDR1 SGHAT and CDR2 FQNNGV.

The J gene is TRBJ2-1, the V gene TRBV6-1; possibly TRBD1 or TRBD2 for D (5 bases each). CDR3 length equals 12 residues. V was cut by 6 bases and J by 9 bases, with 12 bases left in between. The V gene's germline CDR1 is MNHNS and CDR2 SASEGT. The CDR3 region is CASSHGALEQFF. DNA for the CDR3: TGTGCCAGCAGCCACGGGGCACTTGAGCAGTTCTTC.

This chain uses TRBV27 with TRBJ2-7, with D unresolved. With 5 bases removed from V and 4 bases from J, the gap between germline ends came to 12 bases. Germline V gene sequence: CDR1 MNHEY, CDR2 SMNVEV (reference sequence). This CDR3 spans 13 amino acids. This CDR3 is CASSEAPVYEQYF. CDR3 DNA sequence: TGTGCCAGCAGTGAGGCTCCGGTTTACGAGCAGTACTTC.

This clonotype was observed at least ten times. The V call is TRBV5-1, the J call TRBJ2-5; the match to TRBD1 covers 7 bases. V gave up 8 bases and J gave up 3 bases; unmatched junction bases: 10. This CDR3 has 14 residues. The germline gives CDR1 SGHRS, CDR2 YFSETQ. Here the CDR3 reads CASSRDRPEETQYF. The CDR3 DNA reads as TGCGCCAGTTCACGGGACAGACCAGAAGAGACCCAGTACTTC.

This clonotype has more than one count but fewer than ten. A much larger clone differs from this one at a single base, so this may be a read error. The chain uses TRBV5-1 and TRBJ2-3, with a tentative D call TRBD2 (6 bases). Deletions cut 0 bases from V and 5 bases from J, with 13 bases between. Germline V CDR1 and CDR2: SGHRS, YFSETQ. CDR3 length equals 15 residues. CDR3 nucleotides: TGCGCCAGCAGCTTGGCGGCGGGATGGGGAGATACGCAGTATTTT. This gives the protein CASSLAAGWGDTQYF. The whole variable domain, remainder taken from reference TRBV5-1 and TRBJ2-3, is KAGVTQTPRYLIKTRGQQVTLSCSPISGHRSVSWYQQTPGQGLQFLFEYFSETQRNKGNFPGRFSGRQFSNSRSEMNVSTLELGDSALYLCASSLAAGWGDTQYFGPGTRLTVL.

The V call is TRBV5-1, the J call TRBJ1-2; TRBD1 aligns across 8 bases. The trim removed 4 bases at V and 8 bases at J, leaving 7 bases unmatched. CDR1 is SGHRS, CDR2 YFSETQ, per germline. The CDR3 is 13 residues long. CDR3 DNA sequence: TGCGCCAGCAGCCAGGGACAGGACGCGGGCTACACCTTC. This gives the protein CASSQGQDAGYTF.

The table lists this clonotype with many counts. The DNA of the CDR3 is TGTGCCAGCTCACCACAGGACAGGGACTCCTACGAGCAGTACTTC. This encodes CASSPQDRDSYEQYF. The rearrangement links TRBV18 to TRBJ2-7; 8 bases align to TRBD1. The germline gives CDR1 KGHSH, CDR2 LQKENI. The J segment lost 0 bases and the V segment lost 1 base, leaving 2 bases of the junction unmatched. This CDR3 comprises 15 residues.

In its sample, this clonotype was seen many times. V is TRBV12-3 or TRBV12-4 and J is TRBJ2-7; 10 bases are a match to TRBD2. The CDR3 sequence is 13 residues long. The junction had 4 bases not matched to a gene; V was cut back by 7 bases and J by 4 bases. The CDR3 region is CASIRAGGYEQYF. Here the CDR3 DNA reads TGTGCCAGCATCCGAGCGGGGGGGTACGAGCAGTACTTC.

This clonotype was observed many times. The chain uses TRBV3-1 and TRBJ1-3, with 7 nucleotides matching TRBD1. Germline V gene data show CDR1 as LGHDT and CDR2 as YNNKEL (reference sequence). The CDR3 covers 17 residues. V shed 1 base and J 2 bases; nucleotides not matched to a gene: 8. The CDR3 here is CASSQVFSTGPGNTIYF. The CDR3 nucleotides are TGTGCCAGCAGCCAAGTCTTCTCGACAGGGCCTGGAAACACCATATATTTT.

This clonotype came up many times. The chain is built from TRBV3-1 and TRBJ2-7, with TRBD2 as a possible D gene (6 bases). The germline V and J ends were trimmed by 0 bases and 1 base, with 13 bases remaining between them. This CDR3 is built from 16 residues. Germline V gene sequence: CDR1 LGHDT, CDR2 YNNKEL (reference sequence). The CDR3 spells CASSQDESGRSYEQYF. The CDR3 nucleotides read TGTGCCAGCAGCCAAGATGAGTCTGGGAGGTCCTACGAGCAGTACTTC.

This clonotype showed up many times. This chain joins TRBV28 and TRBJ1-1; no definite D call. The CDR3 sequence is 12 residues long. With 7 bases removed from V and 10 bases from J, the gap between germline ends came to 16 bases. Germline assignment: CDR1 MDHEN and CDR2 SYDVKM. CDR3: CASTGVVEGAFF. The CDR3 coding sequence is TGTGCCAGCACTGGTGTGGTCGAGGGAGCTTTCTTT.

This clonotype was seen more than once but under ten times. The rearrangement links TRBV7-2 to TRBJ1-4; possibly TRBD1 for D (5 bases). CDR3 size: 16 residues. Deletions cut 3 bases from V and 12 bases from J, with 23 bases between. Germline values: CDR1 SGHTA, CDR2 FQGNSA. The CDR3, as DNA: TGTGCCAGCAGCTTCAACGGCGCTGGGGGTGGTGGGGAACTGTTTTTT. As protein: CASSFNGAGGGGELFF. Combining the CDR3 with reference TRBV7-2 and TRBJ1-4 gives the whole variable domain GAGVSQSPSNKVTEKGKDVELRCDPISGHTALYWYRQSLGQGLEFLIYFQGNSAPDKSGLPSDRFSAERTGGSVSTLTIQRTQQEDSAVYLCASSFNGAGGGGELFFGSGTQLSVL.

A few counts support this clonotype. This chain uses TRBV25-1 with TRBJ1-2, with D perhaps matching TRBD1 (6 bases). The length of the CDR3 is 13 residues. Germline CDR1 and CDR2: MGHDK and SYGVNS. V was pared by 4 bases and J by 5 bases, with 11 bases between. In DNA, the CDR3 is TGTGCCAGCAGTGTGGGGGCGCGGTATGGCTACACCTTC. It codes for CASSVGARYGYTF.

The V call is TRBV6-1, the J call TRBJ2-7, with 7 bases fitting TRBD2. Trimming at V came to 2 bases and at J to 5 bases, leaving 12 bases not matched to a gene. CDR1 is MNHNS, CDR2 SASEGT, per germline. The CDR3 sequence is 16 residues long. The CDR3 bases are TGTGCCAGCAGTGAATTTGGACTAGAGCTAGTCCACGAGCAGTACTTC. Translation: CASSEFGLELVHEQYF.

This chain links TRBV3-1 with TRBJ2-2; 15 positions match TRBD2. Unmatched junction bases numbered 5, after V lost 4 bases and J lost 5 bases. CDR3 length: 17 residues. Germline lookup yields CDR1 LGHDT and CDR2 YNNKEL (reference sequence). The CDR3 coding sequence is TGTGCCAGCAGCCGGAAGGGACTAGCGGGGGGAACCGGGGAGCTGTTTTTT. Protein product: CASSRKGLAGGTGELFF.

The chain employs TRBV15 and TRBJ2-5; D is ambiguous. This CDR3 spans 14 amino acids. V lost 0 bases and J 4 bases, leaving 9 bases between the germline ends. In germline, CDR1 is LNHNV, CDR2 YYDKDF (reference sequence). CDR3 amino acids: CATSRESGGETQYF. Written as DNA, the CDR3 is TGTGCCACCAGCAGAGAAAGTGGTGGAGAGACCCAGTACTTC.

This clonotype showed up many times. This chain joins TRBV28 and TRBJ1-2, with D unclear. The V end was cut by 4 bases, the J end by 2 bases, with 14 bases between. Germline V CDR1 and CDR2: MDHEN, SYDVKM. The CDR3 is made up of 15 amino acids. The chain's CDR3 is CASSSKKDGNYGYTF. DNA for the CDR3: TGTGCCAGCAGTTCTAAGAAGGACGGAAACTATGGCTACACCTTC.

The chain recombines TRBV19 with TRBJ2-3; D may be TRBD2 (5 bases). CDR3 length: 16 residues. Germline V gene lookup returns CDR1 LNHDA and CDR2 SQIVND (reference sequence). V lost 3 bases to trimming and J lost 2 bases, with 15 bases between them. CDR3 nucleotides: TGTGCCAGTAGTATTGGTGCAGGAGGACTCACAGATACGCAGTATTTT. Residues: CASSIGAGGLTDTQYF.

This clonotype appeared many times. The gene calls are TRBV19 and TRBJ2-2; D may be TRBD2 (5 bases). V was trimmed by 8 bases and J by 4 bases, leaving 20 bases between them. The CDR3 extends over 16 amino acids. Germline loops: CDR1 LNHDA, CDR2 SQIVND (reference sequence). The CDR3 region is CASCRPGEDFTGELFF. CDR3 bases: TGTGCCAGTTGTCGCCCAGGCGAGGACTTCACCGGGGAGCTGTTTTTT.

There are a few counts of this clonotype. The V call is TRBV14, the J call TRBJ2-7; D call uncertain. Germline V gene sequence: CDR1 SGHDN, CDR2 FVKESK. The CDR3 consists of 15 residues. V lost 3 bases and J lost 2, with 14 bases in between. Here the CDR3 reads CASSQEYPKPYEQYF. The CDR3 DNA is TGTGCCAGCAGCCAGGAATATCCCAAGCCCTACGAGCAGTACTTC.